This note documents a single TCR beta chain sequence. Its cognate antigen has yet to be identified. No per-base quality is available; no much larger clone lies one base away. CDR1 is given as SEHNR and CDR2 as FQNEAQ, both from the germline V gene (reference sequence). Including the terminal cysteine and phenylalanine, the CDR3 comprises 14 residues. Only CDR3 DNA remains: 42 bases, in frame from the first base. The junction shows trimming of 5 bases on V and 5 bases on J, plus 16 bases between the germline ends. This entry comes from a study of T cell repertoires in aging, cancer and after chemotherapy (dated by TCRdb to the late 2010s). Some background on the complete study: Donors spanned six age groups from 30 or younger to 70 or older, with at least three individuals per group. Paired pre- and post-chemotherapy samples in the solid tumor group came from brain tumor (glioblastoma) patients receiving temozolomide-based therapy. The complete dataset included some 9 million TCR reads. The study profiled peripheral blood TCR beta repertoires from healthy donors and cancer patients to examine immunoaging and T cell reconstitution after chemotherapy. The cohort comprised about 220 cancer patients, roughly 90 with hematological and approximately 120 with solid cancers, plus 95 healthy donors as a reference group.

Using a mixed TRB-A/B primer pool, multiplex touch-down PCR amplified rearranged TRB sequences covering the V, D and J segments. Illumina adapters and sample indices were added to the amplicons in two consecutive PCR reactions performed with Phusion HS II polymerase. Amplicons were gel-purified with the NucleoSpin Gel and PCR Clean-up kit, then checked with Qubit and an Agilent 2100 Bioanalyzer. Sequencing of the libraries was done on an Illumina MiSeq with paired-end, single-indexed 600-cycle runs. Under the source paper's analysis protocol: Processing of the TRB sequences was carried out with MiXCR versions 2.12 and 3.0.5. Each unique CDR3 nucleotide sequence counted as one clone, and only productive sequences with at least two reads were retained. The repertoire metrics were Shannon diversity, evenness, clonality (calculated as one minus evenness), and diversity profiles parameterized by alpha from 0 to 5. The IGoR algorithm was used to calculate generation probabilities of clones in the paired pre- and post-chemotherapy samples. TCRdb handled the public reads itself, with Q25 trimming in fastp and clone calling in MiXCR, and kept productive beta chains. All rows with the same CDR3 protein become a single entry with the most common DNA and genes. The V and J calls, along with clone size, are taken from TCRdb and not from the paper's own processing. The sample table lists a few thousand distinct CDR3 sequences, approximately 42% of them with a count of one. Around 3.1% of the sample is held by the ten biggest clonotypes.

What the research found in general, with its limitations: In healthy donors, the decline in TCR diversity with age was mainly explained by loss of richness, whereas in cancer patients loss of evenness was also found to contribute. The authors noted that the repertoire data do not allow conclusions about immunological memory after chemotherapy. Untreated patients with hematological or solid cancers showed significantly lower blood TCR diversity and higher clonality than age-matched healthy donors. In both cancer cohorts, median generation probability rose over the chemotherapy interval, which suggests that the repertoire was reconstituted through rebound thymic output.

TCR beta rearrangements were amplified from genomic DNA isolated from peripheral blood, not from sorted cells or RNA. Sample: blood. The sequence derives from a human donor with a solid tumor. This chain joins TRBV7-9 to TRBJ2-7, and perhaps TRBD1 as D gene, on 6 matching bases. The DNA is as follows: TGTGCCAGCAGCCCCAGGGGCACAACCCACGAGCAGTACTTC. Translated, it gives CASSPRGTTHEQYF.